The 31 T cell receptor beta chains presented below share a single source sample, sequenced in a study of CD8 T cells in Susac syndrome. Random hexamers were used to reverse transcribe an amount of about 0.45 to 1 ug RNA. Each CDR3 protein is one row after TCRdb ran MiXCR on the immunoSEQ multiplex PCR reads. The table has 300,000 or so distinct CDR3 sequences, about 90% seen once. Sequencing used CD4+ T cells from PBMCs. The receptor set was obtained from a human donor with multiple sclerosis.

The chain uses TRBV6-5 and TRBJ2-3; the D is unclear. Per germline, CDR1 MNHEY and CDR2 SVGAGI. The V end lost 3 bases, the J end lost 1 base, and 11 bases lay between the germline ends. The CDR3 consists of 15 residues. The CDR3 DNA follows: TGTGCCAGCAGTTATAATCCCGTTGGCACAGATACGCAGTATTTT. Translated: CASSYNPVGTDTQYF.

The chain couples TRBV20-1 to TRBJ1-5; D gene ambiguous. The CDR3 sequence is 12 residues long. V lost 0 bases and J lost 9, with 9 bases in between. Germline CDR1 reads DFQATT; CDR2 reads SNEGSKA (reference sequence). The CDR3 loop is CSARDRGGPQHF. The CDR3 nucleotides are TGCAGTGCTAGAGATCGTGGAGGGCCCCAGCATTTT.

V usage is TRBV18 and J usage is TRBJ2-1, with a weak D call TRBD1 (7 bases). Trimming stripped 4 bases from V and 6 bases from J, with 19 bases between. The CDR3 covers 16 residues. CDR1 is KGHSH, CDR2 LQKENI, per germline. This chain's CDR3 is CASSLPGGTEFNEQFF. Here the CDR3 DNA reads TGTGCCAGCTCACTCCCTGGAGGGACAGAATTCAATGAGCAGTTCTTC.

The V and J genes are TRBV11-2 and TRBJ2-3, with TRBD1 matching over 7 bases. The V and J ends lost 4 bases and 0 bases, in that order; junction bases with no gene match: 4. The CDR3 runs to 15 residues. The germline V gene has CDR1 SGHAT and CDR2 FQNNGV. CDR3 nucleotides: TGTGCCAGCAGCTACAGGGGATCTAGCACAGATACGCAGTATTTT. Translation: CASSYRGSSTDTQYF.

The chain carries TRBV20-1 and TRBJ2-1, with 11 nucleotides matching TRBD2. J gave up 9 bases and V 1 base, and 8 bases lay outside the gene matches. This CDR3 spans 15 amino acids. Germline loops: CDR1 DFQATT, CDR2 SNEGSKA (reference sequence). In nucleotides, the CDR3 is TGCAGTGCTAGAGTTCCGCTAGCGGGGGGCTCTGAGCAGTTCTTC. Its protein product is CSARVPLAGGSEQFF.

The genes are TRBV7-2 and TRBJ1-2; D is undetermined. Germline-derived CDR1 and CDR2 are SGHTA and FQGNSA. The CDR3 loop spans 13 amino acids. V lost 3 bases to trimming and J lost 2 bases, with 7 bases between them. CDR3 sequence reads: CASSFAVNYGYTF. The CDR3 region has the DNA TGTGCCAGCAGCTTCGCCGTAAACTATGGCTACACCTTC. The variable domain in full, with the rest retrieved from reference TRBV7-2 and TRBJ1-2, is GAGVSQSPSNKVTEKGKDVELRCDPISGHTALYWYRQSLGQGLEFLIYFQGNSAPDKSGLPSDRFSAERTGGSVSTLTIQRTQQEDSAVYLCASSFAVNYGYTFGSGTRLTVV.

V usage is TRBV6-5 and J usage is TRBJ2-5, with 12 bases identical to TRBD2. CDR3 size: 17 residues. Germline CDR1 reads MNHEY; CDR2 reads SVGAGI. Losses at the gene ends were 2 bases for V and 5 bases for J; bases not matched to a gene: 9. The CDR3 protein is CASSYLLTSGRRETQYF. The CDR3 nucleotides read TGTGCCAGCAGTTACCTTCTGACTAGCGGGAGAAGGGAGACCCAGTACTTC.

The chain carries TRBV5-1 and TRBJ2-5; 15 bases align to TRBD2. V lost 5 bases to trimming and J lost 2 bases; unmatched junction nucleotides: 7. Germline loops: CDR1 SGHRS, CDR2 YFSETQ. The CDR3 sequence is 17 residues long. The CDR3 region has the DNA TGCGCCAGCAGTTACGGACTAGCGGGGGGGGAACAAGAGACCCAGTACTTC. Its translation: CASSYGLAGGEQETQYF.

The CDR3 DNA sequence: TGCAGTGCTTCCCAGGCTAGCGGCAGCTCCTACAATGAGCAGTTCTTC. The encoded protein is CSASQASGSSYNEQFF. The rearrangement links TRBV20-1 to TRBJ2-1; 7 positions match TRBD2. V lost 5 bases, J lost 0 bases, and 10 bases stayed unmatched. The length of the CDR3 is 16 residues. Germline CDR1 is DFQATT and CDR2 is SNEGSKA (reference sequence).

The V and J genes are TRBV12-3 or TRBV12-4 and TRBJ1-3, with D perhaps matching TRBD1 (5 bases). Trimming took 6 bases from V and 0 from J, leaving 12 bases between them. The CDR3 length is 15 residues. In nucleotides, the CDR3 is TGTGCCAGCAGCCAAGGTGACAGCTCTGGAAACACCATATATTTT. Its protein product is CASSQGDSSGNTIYF.

CDR3 region: CASSLGPGVDLNYGYTF. In nucleotides, the CDR3 is TGTGCCAGCAGCTTAGGGCCCGGAGTGGATTTAAACTATGGCTACACCTTC. The V gene is TRBV7-2, the J gene TRBJ1-2; no definite D call. The germline CDR1 and CDR2 sequences are SGHTA and FQGNSA. V lost 1 base, J lost 2 bases, and 17 bases lay in between. This CDR3 is built from 17 residues.

This rearrangement joins TRBV7-6 to TRBJ1-1; D unresolved. Looked up from germline, CDR1 is SGHVS and CDR2 is FNYEAQ. Trimming left V 5 bases short and J 1 base short, with 8 bases between. The CDR3 length is 13 residues. The chain's CDR3 is CASSIDQNTEAFF. CDR3 coding DNA: TGTGCCAGCAGCATCGACCAGAACACTGAAGCTTTCTTT.

The chain employs TRBV19 and TRBJ2-7; 8 nucleotides agree with TRBD1. The germline CDR1 and CDR2 sequences are LNHDA and SQIVND (reference sequence). This CDR3 has 15 residues. The V gene end was trimmed by 5 bases and the J gene end by 0 bases; junction bases not matched to a gene: 6. CDR3 sequence: CASSVTGALSYEQYF. The DNA of the CDR3 is TGTGCCAGTAGTGTGACAGGGGCGCTCTCCTACGAGCAGTACTTC.

The rearrangement uses TRBV20-1 and TRBJ2-1; D might be TRBD1 or TRBD2, each matching 6 bases. Germline V gene lookup returns CDR1 DFQATT and CDR2 SNEGSKA (reference sequence). The V end lost 5 bases, the J end lost 2 bases, and 16 bases lay between the germline ends. The CDR3 covers 15 residues. This chain's CDR3 is CSAWDFGGPYNEQFF. CDR3 in DNA: TGCAGTGCTTGGGACTTTGGGGGCCCCTACAATGAGCAGTTCTTC.

V gene TRBV5-1 combines with J gene TRBJ2-4, with TRBD2 matching 14 bases. Trimming took 4 bases from V and 10 from J; bases not matched to a gene: 4. The CDR3 length is 14 residues. Germline values: CDR1 SGHRS, CDR2 YFSETQ. CDR3 region: CASSPGLAGGIQYF. DNA for the CDR3: TGCGCCAGCAGCCCCGGACTAGCGGGGGGTATTCAGTACTTC.

The chain joins TRBV11-2 to TRBJ1-4, with D possibly being TRBD1 (6 bases). V was shortened by 5 bases and J by 7 bases, with 17 bases between the two germline ends. The length of the CDR3 is 15 residues. Germline CDR1 is SGHAT and CDR2 is FQNNGV. In DNA form, the CDR3 reads TGTGCCAGCAGCCCCTTTTTGGGGACATTTGAAAAACTGTTTTTT. The encoded protein is CASSPFLGTFEKLFF.

The V call is TRBV3-1, the J call TRBJ2-3, with 11 bases identical to TRBD2. CDR1 and CDR2 (germline): LGHDT, YNNKEL (reference sequence). V shed 4 bases and J 4 bases; nucleotides not matched to a gene: 4. This CDR3 is built from 15 residues. CDR3 nucleotide sequence: TGTGCCAGCAGCCGTACTAGCGGGGGATCAGATACGCAGTATTTT. It specifies CASSRTSGGSDTQYF.

The chain has TRBV3-1 and TRBJ2-7; the D gene is possibly TRBD2 (5 bases). Between the trimmed V and J ends, which lost 6 bases and 4 bases, there was a span of 16 bases. Looked up from germline, CDR1 is LGHDT and CDR2 is YNNKEL (reference sequence). The CDR3 has 14 residues. CDR3: CASRPTAGGYEQYF. CDR3 sequence (DNA): TGTGCCAGCAGACCTACGGCGGGCGGGTACGAGCAGTACTTC.

V gene TRBV5-1 combines with J gene TRBJ1-1; tentatively, D is TRBD1 (5 bases). Germline CDR1 is SGHRS and CDR2 is YFSETQ. V shed 0 bases and J shed 1 base, with 16 bases lying between them. CDR3 length: 17 residues. Here the CDR3 reads CASSLASGRITNTEAFF. Written as DNA, the CDR3 is TGCGCCAGCAGCTTGGCCTCGGGACGAATAACGAACACTGAAGCTTTCTTT. Supplemented by reference TRBV5-1 and TRBJ1-1, the full variable domain reads KAGVTQTPRYLIKTRGQQVTLSCSPISGHRSVSWYQQTPGQGLQFLFEYFSETQRNKGNFPGRFSGRQFSNSRSEMNVSTLELGDSALYLCASSLASGRITNTEAFFGQGTRLTVV.

The chain links TRBV4-2 to TRBJ2-7, with D perhaps TRBD1 or TRBD2 (5 bases each). Trimming pared 6 bases from V and 5 bases from J, leaving 20 bases between. The CDR3 extends over 15 amino acids. Germline V gene lookup returns CDR1 LGHNA and CDR2 YNFKEQ. The CDR3 DNA reads TGTGCCAGCAGTCCTCATGGGACCACAAACGACGAGCAGTACTTC. Translating it yields CASSPHGTTNDEQYF.

The V and J genes are TRBV5-1 and TRBJ2-1; 10 positions agree with TRBD2. The length of the CDR3 is 15 residues. The junction had 5 bases not matched to a gene; V was cut back by 0 bases and J by 8 bases. Looked up from germline, CDR1 is SGHRS and CDR2 is YFSETQ. The CDR3 reads CASSLAGTSVHEQFF. The DNA of the CDR3 is TGCGCCAGCAGCTTGGCCGGGACTAGCGTCCATGAGCAGTTCTTC.

The J gene is TRBJ2-7, the V gene TRBV12-5; possibly TRBD1 for D (7 bases). The CDR3 extends over 13 amino acids. Looked up from germline, CDR1 is LGHNT and CDR2 is FRNRAP. V lost 6 bases and J 7 bases, leaving 16 bases between the germline ends. CDR3: CASGRGAGWEQYF. CDR3 coding DNA: TGTGCTAGTGGCAGGGGGGCAGGGTGGGAGCAGTACTTC.

The J gene is TRBJ2-5, the V gene TRBV5-1; 7 nucleotides align to TRBD1. The CDR3 extends over 15 amino acids. J gave up 5 bases and V 0 bases, and 7 bases lay outside the gene matches. CDR1 and CDR2 (germline): SGHRS, YFSETQ. The CDR3: CASSLGAGGMETQYF. The CDR3 nucleotides are TGCGCCAGCAGCTTGGGCGCAGGGGGTATGGAGACCCAGTACTTC.

In DNA, the CDR3 is TGCAGTGCCCGAAGGGTAGAAACCGGGGAGCTGTTTTTT. Its translation: CSARRVETGELFF. The J gene is TRBJ2-2, the V gene TRBV20-1; no reliable D call. Trimming left V 6 bases short and J 5 bases short, with 13 bases between. CDR3 size: 13 residues. Germline V gene lookup returns CDR1 DFQATT and CDR2 SNEGSKA (reference sequence).

The chain couples TRBV23-1 to TRBJ1-2; 10 bases map to TRBD1. TRBV23-1 is known as an ORF, though its function is uncertain. V lost 7 bases, J lost 5 bases, and 19 bases stayed unmatched. The CDR3 consists of 18 residues. CDR3 loop: CASTLRGTGEEGRYGYTF. DNA for the CDR3: TGCGCCAGCACCCTCCGGGGGACAGGGGAGGAGGGTAGATATGGCTACACCTTC.

In this sample, this clonotype turned up once. The gene calls are TRBV27 and TRBJ2-1; 10 bases match TRBD2. V gave up 6 bases and J gave up 1 base; unmatched junction bases: 9. The CDR3 extends over 17 amino acids. Germline loops: CDR1 MNHEY, CDR2 SMNVEV (reference sequence). Here the CDR3 reads CASRPFTSGISYNEQFF. DNA of the CDR3: TGTGCCAGCAGACCTTTTACTAGCGGGATATCCTACAATGAGCAGTTCTTC.

This clonotype was counted once. The rearrangement joins TRBV14 to TRBJ2-1; D uncertain. The CDR3 has 16 amino acids. Germline loops: CDR1 SGHDN, CDR2 FVKESK. Trimming left V 1 base short and J 6 bases short, with 16 bases between. CDR3 in amino acids: CASSQVRTRNRNEQFF. The CDR3 DNA reads TGTGCCAGCAGCCAAGTACGTACCCGCAACCGCAATGAGCAGTTCTTC.

The chain recombines TRBV14 with TRBJ2-4; D remains unclear. Trimming took off 4 bases at V and 5 bases at J, with 9 bases between the two ends. CDR3 length equals 13 residues. Germline V lookup: CDR1 SGHDN, CDR2 FVKESK. The CDR3, as DNA: TGTGCCAGCAGCCGGTTTGGGCAAAACATTCAGTACTTC. Its protein is CASSRFGQNIQYF.

The chain has TRBV11-1 and TRBJ1-1; D is perhaps TRBD1 (6 bases). V was pared by 3 bases and J by 0 bases, with 29 bases between. The CDR3 spans 21 residues. The germline gives CDR1 SGHAT, CDR2 FQDESV (reference sequence). CDR3 DNA sequence: TGTGCCAGCAGCTTTTCGGCTATAGCGGGGGGCCAGGATAATATGAACACTGAAGCTTTCTTT. Translation gives CASSFSAIAGGQDNMNTEAFF.

The rearrangement links TRBV7-9 to TRBJ1-4; TRBD1 agrees at 7 bases. V was clipped by 5 bases and J by 3 bases; unmatched bases: 6. Germline assignment: CDR1 SEHNR and CDR2 FQNEAQ (reference sequence). The CDR3 has 15 amino acids. The CDR3 DNA sequence: TGTGCCAGCAGCCTCGGGACAGTCCCTAATGAAAAACTGTTTTTT. Its translation is CASSLGTVPNEKLFF.

The chain recombines TRBV12-3 or TRBV12-4 with TRBJ1-5, with 9 bases fitting TRBD1. The length of the CDR3 is 14 residues. V was pared by 6 bases and J by 6 bases, with 6 bases of the junction left unmatched. CDR3 protein: CASRSTGGGQPQHF. DNA of the CDR3: TGTGCCAGCAGGAGTACAGGGGGCGGTCAGCCCCAGCATTTT.